The TCR beta chain described here comes from a study of blood T cell repertoires in COVID-19. Some clones are missing from TCRdb's copy, which holds only in-frame ones; the method was immunoSEQ multiplex PCR. The table records around 280,000 clones, around 90% of them present only once. The CDR3 has 12 residues. Trimming removed 7 bases at V and 8 bases at J, with 14 bases between. The receptor's source is a woman between 18 and 30 years old with acute COVID-19. Sequences were obtained from PBMCs or T cells enriched from blood (not recorded which). This chain joins TRBV12-3 or TRBV12-4 and TRBJ1-2; TRBD1 is a possible D gene (5 bases). In DNA, the CDR3 is TGTGCCAGCAAAGGGCCCTGGGGCGGCTACACCTTC. Translation: CASKGPWGGYTF.